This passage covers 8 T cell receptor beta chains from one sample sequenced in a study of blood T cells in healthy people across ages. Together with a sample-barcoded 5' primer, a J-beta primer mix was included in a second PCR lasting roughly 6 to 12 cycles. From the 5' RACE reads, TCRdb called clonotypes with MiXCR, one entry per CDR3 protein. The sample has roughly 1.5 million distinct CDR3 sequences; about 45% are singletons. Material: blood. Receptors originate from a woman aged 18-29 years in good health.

As DNA, the CDR3 is TGCAGCGGCGGGGGGGACATTCAGTACTTC. This translates into CSGGGDIQYF. The chain is built from TRBV29-1 and TRBJ2-4; 9 positions agree with TRBD2. Germline V lookup: CDR1 SQVTM, CDR2 ANQGSEA. J gave up 8 bases and V 7 bases, and 0 bases lay outside the gene matches. The CDR3 is 10 residues long.

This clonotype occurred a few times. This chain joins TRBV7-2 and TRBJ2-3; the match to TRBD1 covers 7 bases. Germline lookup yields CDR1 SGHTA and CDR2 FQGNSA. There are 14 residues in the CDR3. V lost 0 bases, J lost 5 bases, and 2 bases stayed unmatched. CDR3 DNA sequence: TGTGCCAGCAGCTTAGCAAACAGGGGAGATACGCAGTATTTT. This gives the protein CASSLANRGDTQYF.

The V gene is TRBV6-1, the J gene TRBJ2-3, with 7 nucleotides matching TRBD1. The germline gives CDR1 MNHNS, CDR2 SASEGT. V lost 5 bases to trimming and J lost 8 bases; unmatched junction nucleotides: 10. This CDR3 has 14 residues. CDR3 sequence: CASSSRQGPITQYF. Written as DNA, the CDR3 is TGTGCCAGCAGTAGCCGACAGGGTCCAATTACGCAGTATTTT.

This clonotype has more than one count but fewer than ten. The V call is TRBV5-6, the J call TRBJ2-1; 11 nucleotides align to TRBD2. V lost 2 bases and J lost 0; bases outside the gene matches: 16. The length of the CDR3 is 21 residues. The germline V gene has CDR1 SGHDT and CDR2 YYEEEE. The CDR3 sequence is CASSFTTGLAGGASSYNEQFF. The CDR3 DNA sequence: TGTGCCAGCAGCTTTACGACGGGTCTAGCGGGGGGAGCGAGCTCCTACAATGAGCAGTTCTTC.

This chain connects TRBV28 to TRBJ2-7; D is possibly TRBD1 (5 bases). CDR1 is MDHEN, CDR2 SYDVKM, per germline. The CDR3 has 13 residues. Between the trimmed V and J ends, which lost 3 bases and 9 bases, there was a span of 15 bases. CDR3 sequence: CASSFLGPPGQYF. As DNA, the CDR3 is TGTGCCAGCAGTTTTCTGGGGCCGCCTGGGCAGTACTTC.

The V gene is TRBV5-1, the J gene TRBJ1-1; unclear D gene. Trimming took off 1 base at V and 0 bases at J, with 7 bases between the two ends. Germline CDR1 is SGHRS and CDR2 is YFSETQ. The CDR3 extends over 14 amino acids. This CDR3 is CASSLLRMNTEAFF. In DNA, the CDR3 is TGCGCCAGCAGCTTGTTACGGATGAACACTGAAGCTTTCTTT.

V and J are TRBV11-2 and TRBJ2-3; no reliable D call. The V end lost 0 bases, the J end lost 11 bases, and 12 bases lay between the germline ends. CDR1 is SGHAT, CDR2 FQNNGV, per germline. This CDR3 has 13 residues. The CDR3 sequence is CASSLDLETLQYF. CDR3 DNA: TGTGCCAGCAGCTTAGATCTAGAGACCTTGCAGTATTTT.

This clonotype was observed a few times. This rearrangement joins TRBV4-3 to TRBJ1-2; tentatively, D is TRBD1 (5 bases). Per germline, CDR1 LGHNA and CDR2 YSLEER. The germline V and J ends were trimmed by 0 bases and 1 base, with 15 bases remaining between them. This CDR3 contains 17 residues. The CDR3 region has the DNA TGCGCCAGCAGCCAAGATGGGACTCTCCCCAGTAACTATGGCTACACCTTC. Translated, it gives CASSQDGTLPSNYGYTF.